This T cell receptor beta chain derives from a study of shared clonotypes between healthy human individuals. Only in-frame clones appear in the TCRdb table, and some are missing; sequencing was by immunoSEQ multiplex PCR. The sample shows roughly 2.5 million clones, more than 80% of them seen only once. V shed 0 bases, J shed 2 bases, and the junction held 8 bases outside the gene matches. Germline V gene lookup returns CDR1 SGHRS and CDR2 YFSETQ. There are 16 residues in the CDR3. This receptor was obtained from a man aged 18 to 29 in good health. The sequenced material came from naive CD4+ T cells sorted from blood. Subset indicated: CD45RA+ positively selected. The genes are TRBV5-1 and TRBJ2-7; 7 bases line up with TRBD1. The CDR3 DNA sequence: TGCGCCAGCAGCTTGGGAGACAGGGATTTGACCTACGAGCAGTACTTC. Translating gives CASSLGDRDLTYEQYF. The whole variable domain, remainder taken from reference TRBV5-1 and TRBJ2-7, is KAGVTQTPRYLIKTRGQQVTLSCSPISGHRSVSWYQQTPGQGLQFLFEYFSETQRNKGNFPGRFSGRQFSNSRSEMNVSTLELGDSALYLCASSLGDRDLTYEQYFGPGTRLTVT.